This T cell receptor (beta chain) originates from a study of blood T cell repertoires in COVID-19. Sequencing used immunoSEQ multiplex PCR; TCRdb keeps in-frame clones, though not all of them. The sample contains 45,000 to 55,000 clones, 80% to 95% of which appear only once. Specimen: peripheral blood. This TCR came from a human donor in a cohort sampled during active COVID-19.

The DNA for the CDR3 is TGTGCCAGCAGCCACCCGGGAGATCGGCAGTTCTTC. Translating gives CASSHPGDRQFF. J is TRBJ2-1 and V is TRBV3-1 (or the pseudogene TRBV3-2); D might be TRBD2 (6 bases). This CDR3 has 12 residues. CDR1 LGHDT and CDR2 YNNKEL come from the germline V gene (reference sequence). The V end lost 3 bases, the J end lost 12 bases, and 12 bases lay between the germline ends.